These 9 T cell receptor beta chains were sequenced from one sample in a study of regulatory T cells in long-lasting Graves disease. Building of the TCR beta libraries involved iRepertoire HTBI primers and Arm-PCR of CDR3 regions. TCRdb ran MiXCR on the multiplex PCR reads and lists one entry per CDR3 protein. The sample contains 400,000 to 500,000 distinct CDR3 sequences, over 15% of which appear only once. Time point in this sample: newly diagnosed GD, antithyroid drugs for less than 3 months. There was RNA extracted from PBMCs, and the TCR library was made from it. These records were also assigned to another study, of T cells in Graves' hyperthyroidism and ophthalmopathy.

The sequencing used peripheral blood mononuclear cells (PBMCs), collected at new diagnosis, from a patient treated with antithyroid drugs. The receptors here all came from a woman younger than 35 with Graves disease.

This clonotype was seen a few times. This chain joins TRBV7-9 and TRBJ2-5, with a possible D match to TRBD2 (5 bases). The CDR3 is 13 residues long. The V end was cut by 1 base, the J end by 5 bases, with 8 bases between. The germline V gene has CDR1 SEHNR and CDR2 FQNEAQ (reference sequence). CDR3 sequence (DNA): TGTGCCAGCAGCTTAGGTAGCGCGGAGACCCAGTACTTC. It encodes CASSLGSAETQYF.

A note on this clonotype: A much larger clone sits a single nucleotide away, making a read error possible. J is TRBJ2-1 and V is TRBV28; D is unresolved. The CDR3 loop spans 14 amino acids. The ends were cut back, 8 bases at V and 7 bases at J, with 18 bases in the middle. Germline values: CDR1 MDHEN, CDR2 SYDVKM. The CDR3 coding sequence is TGTGCCAGCGGGGTGGAGCAAGGTCATAATGAGCAGTTCTTC. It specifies CASGVEQGHNEQFF.

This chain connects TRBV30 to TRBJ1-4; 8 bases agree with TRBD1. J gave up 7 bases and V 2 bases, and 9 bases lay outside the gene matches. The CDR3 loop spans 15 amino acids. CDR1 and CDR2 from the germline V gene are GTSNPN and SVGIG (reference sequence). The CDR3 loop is CAWSNPQGAGEKLFF. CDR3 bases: TGTGCCTGGAGTAACCCCCAGGGGGCTGGTGAAAAACTGTTTTTT.

The CDR3 DNA reads TGTGCCAGCAGCCGACTAGCGGGAGTGCATGAGCAGTTCTTC. This sequence encodes CASSRLAGVHEQFF. The chain employs TRBV7-2 and TRBJ2-1; TRBD2 aligns across 12 bases. V was pared by 5 bases and J by 8 bases, with 4 bases of the junction left unmatched. The CDR3 consists of 14 residues. Germline V lookup: CDR1 SGHTA, CDR2 FQGNSA. Full variable domain (rest looked up from reference TRBV7-2 and TRBJ2-1): GAGVSQSPSNKVTEKGKDVELRCDPISGHTALYWYRQSLGQGLEFLIYFQGNSAPDKSGLPSDRFSAERTGGSVSTLTIQRTQQEDSAVYLCASSRLAGVHEQFFGPGTRLTVL.

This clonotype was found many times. CDR3: CSASRVVAGANEQFF. Here the CDR3 DNA reads TGCAGTGCTTCCCGAGTAGTAGCGGGAGCCAATGAGCAGTTCTTC. The J gene is TRBJ2-1, the V gene TRBV20-1, with 9 bases fitting TRBD2. After removal of 5 bases from V and 6 bases from J, the junction contained 11 bases not matched to a gene. CDR1 is DFQATT and CDR2 is SNEGSKA in the germline V gene (reference sequence). The CDR3 contains 15 residues.

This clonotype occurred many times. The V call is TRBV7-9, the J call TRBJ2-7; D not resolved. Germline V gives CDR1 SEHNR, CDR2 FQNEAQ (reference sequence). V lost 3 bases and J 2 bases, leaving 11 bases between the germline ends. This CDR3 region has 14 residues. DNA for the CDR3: TGTGCCAGCAGCTTTTCCGGGTTAACCTACGAGCAGTACTTC. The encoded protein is CASSFSGLTYEQYF.

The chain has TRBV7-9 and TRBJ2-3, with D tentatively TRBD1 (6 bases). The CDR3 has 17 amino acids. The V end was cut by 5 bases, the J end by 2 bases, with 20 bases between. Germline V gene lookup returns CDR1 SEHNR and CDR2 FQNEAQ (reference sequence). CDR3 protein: CASSPQTGRRTTDTQYF. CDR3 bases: TGTGCCAGCAGCCCTCAAACAGGGCGGAGAACCACAGATACGCAGTATTTT.

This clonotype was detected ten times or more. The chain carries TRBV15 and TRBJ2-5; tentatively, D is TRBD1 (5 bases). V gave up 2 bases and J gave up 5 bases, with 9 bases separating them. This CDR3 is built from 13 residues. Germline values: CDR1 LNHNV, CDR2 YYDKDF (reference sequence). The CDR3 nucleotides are TGTGCCACCAGCAGATCAGGGCAGGAGACCCAGTACTTC. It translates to CATSRSGQETQYF.

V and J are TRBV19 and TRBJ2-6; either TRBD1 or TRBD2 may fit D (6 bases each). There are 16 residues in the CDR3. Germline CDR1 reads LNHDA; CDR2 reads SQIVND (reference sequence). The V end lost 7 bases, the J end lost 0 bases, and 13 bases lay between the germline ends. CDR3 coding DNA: TGTGCCAGTACATACAGGGACTTCTCTGGGGCCAACGTCCTGACTTTC. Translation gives CASTYRDFSGANVLTF.